The 13 T cell receptor beta chains presented below share a single source sample, sequenced in a study of early stage breast cancer tumors. Clones were read by immunoSEQ multiplex PCR, and TCRdb kept only the in-frame ones, dropping some. The table includes tens of thousands of clones, 78% detected once. The material sequenced was blood. The source is a person in their forties with breast cancer.

This clone was observed a handful of times. This chain joins TRBV6-4 and TRBJ2-2; possibly TRBD2 for D (5 bases). V lost 5 bases, J lost 2 bases, and 12 bases lay in between. Germline loops: CDR1 MRHNA, CDR2 SNTAGT. This CDR3 comprises 15 residues. As DNA, the CDR3 is TGTGCCAGCAGTCCCGTACGGACTAACACCGGGGAGCTGTTTTTT. Protein sequence: CASSPVRTNTGELFF.

The V call is TRBV7-8, the J call TRBJ2-3, with TRBD1 identical over 12 bases. With 4 bases clipped from V and 8 bases from J, the junction kept 10 bases outside the gene matches. CDR1 SGHVS and CDR2 FQNEAQ come from the germline V gene. CDR3 length equals 16 residues. CDR3 sequence: CASSSVGGQGAVTQYF. In nucleotides, the CDR3 is TGTGCCAGCAGCTCGGTAGGGGGACAGGGGGCCGTTACGCAGTATTTT.

The chain links TRBV6-5 to TRBJ1-1; D is perhaps TRBD1 (5 bases). Per germline, CDR1 MNHEY and CDR2 SVGAGI. V lost 4 bases and J lost 3, with 9 bases in between. This CDR3 contains 13 residues. The CDR3 spells CASSSDSYTEAFF. Written as DNA, the CDR3 is TGTGCCAGCAGTTCTGACAGCTACACTGAAGCTTTCTTT.

This clone was detected a few times. The V and J genes are TRBV5-6 and TRBJ2-1, with D uncertain. V was pared by 3 bases and J by 6 bases, with 16 bases between. The length of the CDR3 is 15 residues. In germline, CDR1 is SGHDT, CDR2 YYEEEE. CDR3 DNA sequence: TGTGCCAGCAGCTCCAACTACCTTGTTGCCAATGAGCAGTTCTTC. Protein product: CASSSNYLVANEQFF.

The chain links TRBV6-1 to TRBJ1-4, with 8 bases matching TRBD1. Germline V gene data show CDR1 as MNHNS and CDR2 as SASEGT. The CDR3 loop spans 16 amino acids. The trim removed 4 bases at V and 8 bases at J, leaving 12 bases unmatched. CDR3 amino acids: CASSVSRGLGDEKLFF. The CDR3 DNA reads TGTGCCAGCAGTGTGAGCAGGGGGCTCGGGGACGAAAAACTGTTTTTT.

This clone appeared a single time. V usage is TRBV30 and J usage is TRBJ1-3; D gene uncertain. The CDR3 runs 14 residues. Germline V gene lookup returns CDR1 GTSNPN and CDR2 SVGIG (reference sequence). V lost 3 bases, J lost 4 bases, and 13 bases lay in between. The CDR3 nucleotides are TGTGCCTGGAGGATGGGTGGGCGCGGAAACACCATATATTTT. Protein: CAWRMGGRGNTIYF. The whole variable domain, remainder taken from reference TRBV30 and TRBJ1-3, is SQTIHQWPATLVQPVGSPLSLECTVEGTSNPNLYWYRQAAGRGLQLLFYSVGIGQISSEVPQNLSASRPQDRQFILSSKKLLLSDSGFYLCAWRMGGRGNTIYFGEGSWLTVV.

The chain recombines TRBV5-1 with TRBJ2-2, with 14 bases lining up with TRBD2. Germline V gives CDR1 SGHRS, CDR2 YFSETQ. Trimming removed 0 bases from V and 2 bases from J; junction bases left unmatched: 3. This CDR3 region has 18 residues. This CDR3 is CASSLGLAGGPNTGELFF. In DNA, the CDR3 is TGCGCCAGCAGCTTGGGACTAGCGGGAGGGCCCAACACCGGGGAGCTGTTTTTT.

The chain recombines TRBV15 with TRBJ2-7; 7 bases fit TRBD2. This CDR3 contains 15 residues. In germline, CDR1 is LNHNV, CDR2 YYDKDF (reference sequence). Unmatched junction bases numbered 5, after V lost 0 bases and J lost 3 bases. In DNA form, the CDR3 reads TGTGCCACCAGCAGAGATTGGGGAGGGATCTACGAGCAGTACTTC. This translates into CATSRDWGGIYEQYF.

The gene calls are TRBV7-9 and TRBJ2-5; D is uncertain. CDR1 and CDR2 (germline): SEHNR, FQNEAQ (reference sequence). The CDR3 loop spans 16 amino acids. Trimming stripped 5 bases from V and 1 base from J, with 17 bases between. CDR3 sequence: CASSHEAVAAQETQYF. The CDR3 nucleotides read TGTGCCAGCAGCCACGAGGCGGTTGCGGCCCAAGAGACCCAGTACTTC.

This clone was recorded a few times. This rearrangement joins TRBV30 to TRBJ1-1; no definite D call. Germline lookup yields CDR1 GTSNPN and CDR2 SVGIG (reference sequence). Trimming shortened V by 5 bases and J by 1 base, and 8 bases separated the two germline ends. This CDR3 spans 12 amino acids. As DNA, the CDR3 is TGTGCCTGGGGACGGACGAACACTGAAGCTTTCTTT. It yields the protein CAWGRTNTEAFF.

This sequence joins TRBV19 and TRBJ2-1, with TRBD2 as a possible D gene (6 bases). The CDR3 has 13 amino acids. The germline V gene encodes CDR1 LNHDA and CDR2 SQIVND (reference sequence). Trimming pared 1 base from V and 9 bases from J, leaving 10 bases between. CDR3 sequence (DNA): TGTGCCAGTAGTATAGTGGGGGGAAGTGAGCAGTTCTTC. Residues: CASSIVGGSEQFF.

The chain couples TRBV2 to TRBJ1-5; tentative D call: TRBD1 (5 bases). The V gene lost 3 bases and the J gene lost 4 bases, with 7 bases spanning the gap. The CDR3 is 13 residues long. Germline-derived CDR1 and CDR2 are SNHLY and FYNNEI. The CDR3 protein is CASSDGGNQPQHF. The CDR3 nucleotides read TGTGCCAGCAGTGACGGGGGGAATCAGCCCCAGCATTTT.

In DNA form, the CDR3 reads TGTGCCAGCAGCTTAGTCTGGGGGGGCAGCCAAGAGACCCAGTACTTC. Its translation: CASSLVWGGSQETQYF. This chain uses TRBV7-6 with TRBJ2-5, with D possibly matching TRBD2 (7 bases). V was cut by 1 base and J by 1 base, with 13 bases left in between. The CDR3 has 16 residues. Looked up from germline, CDR1 is SGHVS and CDR2 is FNYEAQ.